The clone carrying this T cell receptor beta chain was picked up a small number of times. Germline V gives CDR1 GTSNPN, CDR2 SVGIG (reference sequence). Trimming removed 5 bases at V and 2 bases at J, with 13 bases between. This CDR3 has 14 amino acids. Sequencing was performed with immunoSEQ multiplex PCR; in TCRdb, only in-frame clones are kept and a portion is missing. The data hold some 290,000 clones, with approximately 86% observed a single time. The data were obtained in a study of blood T cell repertoires in COVID-19. This sequence joins TRBV30 and TRBJ1-3; a possible D gene is TRBD1 (5 bases). Source material: peripheral blood. The origin of this receptor is a woman aged 45-65 years who had recovered from COVID-19. In DNA form, the CDR3 reads TGTGCCTGGGATGACACAGGCGCTGGAAACACCATATATTTT. Its translation is CAWDDTGAGNTIYF.